This T cell receptor beta chain was found in a study of cytomegalovirus exposure and HLA in healthy donors. Across the whole study: Roughly 180 million T cells yielded approximately 100 million unique TCR beta sequences, as an earlier analysis found. An early data release held tens of millions of unique TCRs from HLA-typed donors. Study-level findings and limits: A further, later analysis showed that HLA-associated TCR beta chains (compared with equally common others) were more clonally expanded. A missense DCLRE1C variant was associated with V- and J-gene trimming of TCR beta chains in a later analysis, and an independent cohort replicated the association.

V was shortened by 8 bases and J by 0 bases, with 20 bases between the two germline ends. The CDR3 is made up of 16 amino acids. In the case of this clone: Its cognate antigen is unknown.

The PCR had 60 Vbeta and 13 Jbeta primers. Using immunoSEQ multiplex PCR, the repertoire was profiled, and TCRdb retains in-frame clones only, with some absent. The sample shows about 110,000 clones, 70% to 85% of them seen only once. The TCR was taken from a woman in her 40s in good health and CMV-seronegative. The material sequenced was PBMCs. J is TRBJ2-7 and V is TRBV23-1; tentatively, D is TRBD2 (5 bases). TRBV23-1 is an ORF, with its function uncertain. DNA of the CDR3: TGCGCCAGCCCAATACGCCCGGGGTCTCTCTCCTACGAGCAGTACTTC. It is translated as CASPIRPGSLSYEQYF.